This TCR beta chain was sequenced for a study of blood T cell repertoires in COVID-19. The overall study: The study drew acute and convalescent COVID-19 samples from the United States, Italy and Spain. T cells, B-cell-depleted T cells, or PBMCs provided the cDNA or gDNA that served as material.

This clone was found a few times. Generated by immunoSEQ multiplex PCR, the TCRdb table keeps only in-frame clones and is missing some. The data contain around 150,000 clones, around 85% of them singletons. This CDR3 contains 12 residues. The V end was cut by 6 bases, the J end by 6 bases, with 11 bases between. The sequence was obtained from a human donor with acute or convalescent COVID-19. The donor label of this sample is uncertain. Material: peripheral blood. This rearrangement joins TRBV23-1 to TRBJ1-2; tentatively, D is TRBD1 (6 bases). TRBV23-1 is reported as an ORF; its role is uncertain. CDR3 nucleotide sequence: TGCGCCAGCAGACATACAGGGCATGGCTACACCTTC. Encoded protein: CASRHTGHGYTF.